Here is one T cell receptor (beta chain) with its context. This sample stems from a study of blood T cell repertoires in COVID-19. Authors' analysis steps: The authors estimated nucleated cell counts from reference gene primer amplification. Using immunoSEQ multiplex PCR, the repertoire was profiled, and TCRdb retains in-frame clones only, with some absent. V, J and clone size are taken as reported in that table, and D and trimming were inferred from the DNA itself. The data contain about 250,000 clones, around 88% of them singletons. Sequenced input: peripheral blood. The receptor was isolated from an elderly man with acute or convalescent COVID-19.

The CDR3 is CASSYGTASHFYGYTF. The CDR3 bases are TGTGCCAGCAGTTACGGGACAGCGAGTCACTTCTATGGCTACACCTTC. The chain has TRBV6-6 and TRBJ1-2; the match to TRBD1 covers 7 bases. Germline CDR1 is MNHNY and CDR2 is SVGAGI (reference sequence). Trimming removed 2 bases from V and 4 bases from J; junction bases left unmatched: 10. CDR3 length: 16 amino acids.